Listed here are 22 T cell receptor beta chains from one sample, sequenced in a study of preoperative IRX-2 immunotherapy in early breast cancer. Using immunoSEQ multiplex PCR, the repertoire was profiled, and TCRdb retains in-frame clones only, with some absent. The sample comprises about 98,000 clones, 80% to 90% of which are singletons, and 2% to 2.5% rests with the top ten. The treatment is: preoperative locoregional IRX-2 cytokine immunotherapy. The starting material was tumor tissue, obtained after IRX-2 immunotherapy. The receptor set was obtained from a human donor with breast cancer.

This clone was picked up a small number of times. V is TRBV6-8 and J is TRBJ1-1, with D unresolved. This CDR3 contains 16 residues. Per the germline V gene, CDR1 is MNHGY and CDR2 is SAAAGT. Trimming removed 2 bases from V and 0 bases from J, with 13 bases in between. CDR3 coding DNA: TGTGCCAGCAGTTACCCATCCCCCAGACTGAACACTGAAGCTTTCTTT. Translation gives CASSYPSPRLNTEAFF.

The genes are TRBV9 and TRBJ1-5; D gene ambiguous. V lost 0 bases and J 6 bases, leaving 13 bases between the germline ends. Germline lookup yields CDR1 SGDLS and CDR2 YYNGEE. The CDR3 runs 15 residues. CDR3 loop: CASSVAGDNIQPQHF. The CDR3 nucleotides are TGTGCCAGCAGCGTAGCTGGGGATAATATTCAGCCCCAGCATTTT.

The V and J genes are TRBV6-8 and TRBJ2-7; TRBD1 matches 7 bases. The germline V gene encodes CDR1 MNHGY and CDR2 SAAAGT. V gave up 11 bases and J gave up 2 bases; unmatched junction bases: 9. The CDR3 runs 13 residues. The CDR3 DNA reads TGTGCCCTGGGGACAGACCAGACCTACGAGCAGTACTTC. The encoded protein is CALGTDQTYEQYF.

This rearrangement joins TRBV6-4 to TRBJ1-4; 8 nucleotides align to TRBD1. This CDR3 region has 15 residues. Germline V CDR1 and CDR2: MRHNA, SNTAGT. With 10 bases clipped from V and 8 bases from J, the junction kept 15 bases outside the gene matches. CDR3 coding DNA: TGTGCCACCGGGACAGGAACCTTCAGGGACGAAAAACTGTTTTTT. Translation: CATGTGTFRDEKLFF.

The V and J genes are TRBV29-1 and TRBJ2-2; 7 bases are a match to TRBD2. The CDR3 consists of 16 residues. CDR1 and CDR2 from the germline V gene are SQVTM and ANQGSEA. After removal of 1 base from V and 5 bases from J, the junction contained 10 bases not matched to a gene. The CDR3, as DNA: TGCAGCGTTGAAGTGGAGGTTAAGGGAGGGACCGGGGAGCTGTTTTTT. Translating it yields CSVEVEVKGGTGELFF.

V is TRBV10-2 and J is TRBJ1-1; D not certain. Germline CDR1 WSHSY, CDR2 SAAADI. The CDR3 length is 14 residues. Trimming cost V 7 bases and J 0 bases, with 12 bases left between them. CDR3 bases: TGCGCCAGCATATCCGCAGTTCTGAACACTGAAGCTTTCTTT. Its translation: CASISAVLNTEAFF.

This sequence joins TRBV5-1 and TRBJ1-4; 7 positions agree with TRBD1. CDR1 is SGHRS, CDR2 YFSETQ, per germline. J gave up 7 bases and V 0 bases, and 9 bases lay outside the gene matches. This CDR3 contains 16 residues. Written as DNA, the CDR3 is TGCGCCAGCAGCTTGGGGACAGGAGGGTGGATTGAAAAACTGTTTTTT. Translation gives CASSLGTGGWIEKLFF.

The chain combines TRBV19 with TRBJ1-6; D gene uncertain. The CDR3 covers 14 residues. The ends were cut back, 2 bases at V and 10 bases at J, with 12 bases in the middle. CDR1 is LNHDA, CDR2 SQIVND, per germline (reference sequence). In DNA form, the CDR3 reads TGTGCCAGTAGTATAAATGGAGGGAACTCACCCCTCCACTTT. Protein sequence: CASSINGGNSPLHF.

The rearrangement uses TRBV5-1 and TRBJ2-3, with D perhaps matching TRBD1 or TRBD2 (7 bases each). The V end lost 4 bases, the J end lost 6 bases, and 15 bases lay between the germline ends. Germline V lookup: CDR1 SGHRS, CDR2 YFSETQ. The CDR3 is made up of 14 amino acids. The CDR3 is CASSLTGRGDTQYF. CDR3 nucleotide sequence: TGCGCCAGCAGCCTGACAGGGAGGGGGGATACGCAGTATTTT. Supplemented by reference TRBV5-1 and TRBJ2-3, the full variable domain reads KAGVTQTPRYLIKTRGQQVTLSCSPISGHRSVSWYQQTPGQGLQFLFEYFSETQRNKGNFPGRFSGRQFSNSRSEMNVSTLELGDSALYLCASSLTGRGDTQYFGPGTRLTVL.

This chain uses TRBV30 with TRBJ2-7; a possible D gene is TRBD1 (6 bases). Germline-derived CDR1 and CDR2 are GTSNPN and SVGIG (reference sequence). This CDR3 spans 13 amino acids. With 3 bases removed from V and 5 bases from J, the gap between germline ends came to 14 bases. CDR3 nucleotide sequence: TGTGCCTGGAGCGCGGACAGTCCGGACGAGCAGTACTTC. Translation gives CAWSADSPDEQYF. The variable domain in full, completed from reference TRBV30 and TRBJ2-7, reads SQTIHQWPATLVQPVGSPLSLECTVEGTSNPNLYWYRQAAGRGLQLLFYSVGIGQISSEVPQNLSASRPQDRQFILSSKKLLLSDSGFYLCAWSADSPDEQYFGPGTRLTVT.

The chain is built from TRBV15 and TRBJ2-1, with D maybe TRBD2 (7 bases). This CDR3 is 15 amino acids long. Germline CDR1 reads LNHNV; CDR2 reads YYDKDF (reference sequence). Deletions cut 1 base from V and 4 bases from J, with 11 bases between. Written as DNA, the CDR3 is TGTGCCACCAGCAGAGCCGGGGGGCAATACAATGAGCAGTTCTTC. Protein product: CATSRAGGQYNEQFF.

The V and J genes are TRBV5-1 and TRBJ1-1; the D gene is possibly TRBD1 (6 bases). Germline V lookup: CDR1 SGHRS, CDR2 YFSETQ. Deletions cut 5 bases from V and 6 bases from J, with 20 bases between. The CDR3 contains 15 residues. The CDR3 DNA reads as TGCGCCAGCAGTTCAGGGGCCTGGGGGAATTCTGAAGCTTTCTTT. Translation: CASSSGAWGNSEAFF.

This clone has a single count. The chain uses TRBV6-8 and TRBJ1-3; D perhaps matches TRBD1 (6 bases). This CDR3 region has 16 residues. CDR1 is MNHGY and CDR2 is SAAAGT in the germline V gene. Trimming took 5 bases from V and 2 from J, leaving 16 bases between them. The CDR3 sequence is CASSRQLDRAGNTIYF. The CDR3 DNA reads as TGTGCCAGCAGTCGACAACTGGACAGAGCTGGAAACACCATATATTTT.

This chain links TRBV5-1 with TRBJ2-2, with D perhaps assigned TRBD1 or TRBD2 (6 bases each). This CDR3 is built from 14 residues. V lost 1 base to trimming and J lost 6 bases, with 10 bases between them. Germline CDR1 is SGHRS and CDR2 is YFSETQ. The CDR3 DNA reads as TGCGCCAGCAGCTTGTGGGGGGCCGCCGGGGAGCTGTTTTTT. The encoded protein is CASSLWGAAGELFF.

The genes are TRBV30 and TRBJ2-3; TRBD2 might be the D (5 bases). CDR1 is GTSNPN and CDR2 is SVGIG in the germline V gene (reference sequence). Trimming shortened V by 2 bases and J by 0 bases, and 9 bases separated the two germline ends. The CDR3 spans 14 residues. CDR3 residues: CAWSIGGSTDTQYF. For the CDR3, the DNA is TGTGCCTGGAGTATCGGCGGGAGCACAGATACGCAGTATTTT.

CDR3 in DNA: TGCGCCAGCAGAGGAGAAGGGAACACTGAAGCTTTCTTT. Translation gives CASRGEGNTEAFF. V and J are TRBV10-2 and TRBJ1-1; D remains ambiguous. V gave up 6 bases and J gave up 1 base, with 9 bases separating them. The CDR3 extends over 13 amino acids. Germline V gene data show CDR1 as WSHSY and CDR2 as SAAADI.

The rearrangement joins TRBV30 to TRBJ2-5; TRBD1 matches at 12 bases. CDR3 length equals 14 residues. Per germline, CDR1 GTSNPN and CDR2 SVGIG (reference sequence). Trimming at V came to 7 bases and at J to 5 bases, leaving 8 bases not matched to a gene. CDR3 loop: CASSPGQGAETQYF. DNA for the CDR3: TGTGCCTCATCGCCGGGACAGGGGGCCGAGACCCAGTACTTC.

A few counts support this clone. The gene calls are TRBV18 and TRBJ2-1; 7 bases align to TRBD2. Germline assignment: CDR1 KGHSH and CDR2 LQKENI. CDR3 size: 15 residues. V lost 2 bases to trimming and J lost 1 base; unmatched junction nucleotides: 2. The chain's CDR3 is CASSPGRDSYNEQFF. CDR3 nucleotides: TGTGCCAGCTCACCAGGGAGGGATTCCTACAATGAGCAGTTCTTC.

CDR3 region: CASSPPDTYNYGYTF. CDR3 coding DNA: TGTGCCAGCTCACCACCCGATACATATAACTATGGCTACACCTTC. The chain couples TRBV18 to TRBJ1-2; D is undetermined. Germline values: CDR1 KGHSH, CDR2 LQKENI. The V and J ends lost 0 bases and 1 base respectively, with 9 bases between them. CDR3 length equals 15 residues.

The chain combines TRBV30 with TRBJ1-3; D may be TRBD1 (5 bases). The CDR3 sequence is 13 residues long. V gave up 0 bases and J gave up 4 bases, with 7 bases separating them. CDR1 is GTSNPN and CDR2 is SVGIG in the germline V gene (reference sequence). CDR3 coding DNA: TGTGCCTGGAGTGTAGGGGAAGGAAACACCATATATTTT. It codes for CAWSVGEGNTIYF.

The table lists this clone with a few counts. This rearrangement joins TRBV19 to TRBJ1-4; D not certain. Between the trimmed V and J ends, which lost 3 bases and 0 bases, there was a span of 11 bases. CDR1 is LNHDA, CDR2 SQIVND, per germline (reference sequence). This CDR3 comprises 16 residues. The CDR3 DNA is TGTGCCAGTAGTATTAGTCCTTCAGCAACTAATGAAAAACTGTTTTTT. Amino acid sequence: CASSISPSATNEKLFF.

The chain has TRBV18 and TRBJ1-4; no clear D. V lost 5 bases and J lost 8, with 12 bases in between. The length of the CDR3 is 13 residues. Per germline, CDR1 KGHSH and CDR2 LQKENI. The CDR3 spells CASSTGFGEKLFF. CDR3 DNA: TGTGCCAGCTCAACGGGGTTCGGGGAAAAACTGTTTTTT.